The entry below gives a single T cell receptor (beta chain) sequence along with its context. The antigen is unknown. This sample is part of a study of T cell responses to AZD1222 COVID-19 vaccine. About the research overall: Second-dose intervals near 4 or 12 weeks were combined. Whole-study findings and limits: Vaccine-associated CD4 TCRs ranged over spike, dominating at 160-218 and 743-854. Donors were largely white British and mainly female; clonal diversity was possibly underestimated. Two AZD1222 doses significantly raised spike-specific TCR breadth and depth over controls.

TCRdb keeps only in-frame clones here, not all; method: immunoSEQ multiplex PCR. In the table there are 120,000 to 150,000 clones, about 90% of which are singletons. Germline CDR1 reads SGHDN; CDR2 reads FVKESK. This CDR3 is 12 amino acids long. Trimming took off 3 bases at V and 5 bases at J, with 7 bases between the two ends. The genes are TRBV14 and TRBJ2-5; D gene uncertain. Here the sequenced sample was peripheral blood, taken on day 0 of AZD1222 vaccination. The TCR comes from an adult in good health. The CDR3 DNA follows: TGTGCCAGCAGCCACCCTCGGGAGACCCAGTACTTC. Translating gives CASSHPRETQYF.